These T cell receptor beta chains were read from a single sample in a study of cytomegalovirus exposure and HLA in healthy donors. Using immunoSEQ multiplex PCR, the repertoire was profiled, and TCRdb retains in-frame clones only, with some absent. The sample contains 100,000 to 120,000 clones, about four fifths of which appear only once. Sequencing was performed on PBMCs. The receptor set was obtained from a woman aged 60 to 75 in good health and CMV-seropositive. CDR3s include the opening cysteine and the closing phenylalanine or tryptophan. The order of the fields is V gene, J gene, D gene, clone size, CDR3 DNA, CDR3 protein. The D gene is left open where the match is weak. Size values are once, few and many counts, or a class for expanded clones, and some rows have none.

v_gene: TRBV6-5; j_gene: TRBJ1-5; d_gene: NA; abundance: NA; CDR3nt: TGTGCCAGCAGCCCCCGGGACAATCAGCCCCAGCATTTT; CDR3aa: CASSPRDNQPQHF
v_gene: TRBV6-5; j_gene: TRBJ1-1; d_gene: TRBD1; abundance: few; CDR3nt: TGTGCCAGCAGTTACCAGTATGGGACAGTGAACACTGAAGCTTTCTTT; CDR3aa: CASSYQYGTVNTEAFF
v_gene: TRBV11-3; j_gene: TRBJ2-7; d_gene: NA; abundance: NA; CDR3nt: TGTGCCAGCAGCTTAGGTGATGGACTGGGGAGCTACGAGCAGTACTTC; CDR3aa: CASSLGDGLGSYEQYF
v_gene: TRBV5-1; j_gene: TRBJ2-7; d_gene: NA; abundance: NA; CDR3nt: TGCGCCAGCAGCTTTAGGGGTGGGGACTACGAGCAGTACTTC; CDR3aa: CASSFRGGDYEQYF
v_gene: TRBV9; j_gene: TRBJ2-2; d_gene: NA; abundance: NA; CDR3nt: TGTGCCAGCAGCGTTGACTCCGGGGAGCTGTTTTTT; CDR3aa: CASSVDSGELFF
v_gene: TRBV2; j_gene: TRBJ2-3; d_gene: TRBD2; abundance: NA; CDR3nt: TGTGCCAGCACTAGCGGGAGTAGCACAGATACGCAGTATTTT; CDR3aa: CASTSGSSTDTQYF
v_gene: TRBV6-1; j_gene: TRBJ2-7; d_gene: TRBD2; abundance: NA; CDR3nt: TGTGCCAGCAGTAAAACTAGCGGCTTCTCCTACGAGCAGTACTTC; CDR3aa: CASSKTSGFSYEQYF
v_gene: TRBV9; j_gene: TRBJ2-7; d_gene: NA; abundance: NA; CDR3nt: TGTGCCAGCAGCCCGACCGGGACATCAAACGAGCAGTACTTC; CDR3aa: CASSPTGTSNEQYF
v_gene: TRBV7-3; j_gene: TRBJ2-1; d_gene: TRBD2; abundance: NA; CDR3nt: TGTGCCAGCAGCACCGGGACTAGTAGTAATGAGCAGTTCTTC; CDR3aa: CASSTGTSSNEQFF
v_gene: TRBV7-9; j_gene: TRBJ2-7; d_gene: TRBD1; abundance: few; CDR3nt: TGTGCCAGCAGCTCCCGGGACAGCTCCTACGAGCAGTACTTC; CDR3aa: CASSSRDSSYEQYF
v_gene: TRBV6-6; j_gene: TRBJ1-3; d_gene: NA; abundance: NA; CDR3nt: TGTGCCAGCAGGGACAGCAGAAGAGGAAACACCATATATTTT; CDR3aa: CASRDSRRGNTIYF
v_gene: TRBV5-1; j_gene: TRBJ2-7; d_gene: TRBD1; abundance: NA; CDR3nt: TGCGCCAGCAGCAGGGGACAGGTTGTAGGCGAGCAGTACTTC; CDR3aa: CASSRGQVVGEQYF
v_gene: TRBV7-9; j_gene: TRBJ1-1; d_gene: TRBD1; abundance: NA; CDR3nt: TGTGCCAGCAGCTCCCAGACAGGGCGAGGAGCTTTCTTT; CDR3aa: CASSSQTGRGAFF
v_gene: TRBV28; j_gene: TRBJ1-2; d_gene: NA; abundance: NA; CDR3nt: TGTGCCAGCACTCTAAACTCAGGGGTTGGGTATGGCTACACCTTC; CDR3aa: CASTLNSGVGYGYTF
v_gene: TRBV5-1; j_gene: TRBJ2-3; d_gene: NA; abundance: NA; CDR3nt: TGCGCCAGCAAAAGGCCGGGATCTCCAGATACGCAGTATTTT; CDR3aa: CASKRPGSPDTQYF
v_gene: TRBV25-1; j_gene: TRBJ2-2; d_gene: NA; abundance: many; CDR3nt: TGTGCCAGCACCCCTAAAAACACCGGGGAGCTGTTTTTT; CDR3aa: CASTPKNTGELFF
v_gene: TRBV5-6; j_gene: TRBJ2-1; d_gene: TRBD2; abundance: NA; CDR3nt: TGTGCCAGCAGCCCTGGGACCGAAGCGGGAGGAGATGAGCAGTTCTTC; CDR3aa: CASSPGTEAGGDEQFF
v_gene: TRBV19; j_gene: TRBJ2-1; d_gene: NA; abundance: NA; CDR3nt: TGTGCCAGTAGTATAGTCTACTCCTCATCTACCTACAATGAGCAGTTCTTC; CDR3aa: CASSIVYSSSTYNEQFF
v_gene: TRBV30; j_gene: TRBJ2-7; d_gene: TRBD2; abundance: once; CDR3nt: TGTGCCTGGAGGTCGGGAGGTCTCGAGCAGTACTTC; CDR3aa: CAWRSGGLEQYF
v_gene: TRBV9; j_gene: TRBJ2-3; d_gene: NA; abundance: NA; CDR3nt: TGTGCCAGCAGCCTCTCCGGGGGGCGGGAGTCGGCAGATACGCAGTATTTT; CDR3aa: CASSLSGGRESADTQYF
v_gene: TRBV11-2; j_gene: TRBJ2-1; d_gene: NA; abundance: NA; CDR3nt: TGTGCCAGCAGCTTATTTGCAGGGGTTGGAGGGGGCATTGAGCAGTTCTTC; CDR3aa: CASSLFAGVGGGIEQFF
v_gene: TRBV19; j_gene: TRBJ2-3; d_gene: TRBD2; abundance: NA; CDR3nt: TGTGCCAGTAGTAGGGTGCCGGGAGGGAGCACAGATACGCAGTATTTT; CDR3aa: CASSRVPGGSTDTQYF
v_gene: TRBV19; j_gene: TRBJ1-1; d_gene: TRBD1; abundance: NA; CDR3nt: TGTGCCACCCAATCACCGGGACAGGGCATGAACACTGAAGCTTTCTTT; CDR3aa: CATQSPGQGMNTEAFF
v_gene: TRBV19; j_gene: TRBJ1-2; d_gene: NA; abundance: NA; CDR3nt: TGTGCCAGTAGTATTGTCGGGGGGGACTATGGCTACACCTTC; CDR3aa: CASSIVGGDYGYTF
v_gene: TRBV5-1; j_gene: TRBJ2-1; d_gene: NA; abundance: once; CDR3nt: TGCGCCAGCAGCTTGGTTGTTTTGGATCAGGCAGAGCAGTTCTTC; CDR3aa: CASSLVVLDQAEQFF
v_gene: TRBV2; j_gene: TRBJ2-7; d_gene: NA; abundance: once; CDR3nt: TGTGCCAGCAGTGAACTAGGAAGTATTTACGAGCAGTACTTC; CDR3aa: CASSELGSIYEQYF
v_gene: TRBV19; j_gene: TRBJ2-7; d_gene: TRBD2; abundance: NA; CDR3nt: TGTGCCAGTAGTCCCACTAGCGGTCCTTCCTACGAGCAGTACTTC; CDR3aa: CASSPTSGPSYEQYF
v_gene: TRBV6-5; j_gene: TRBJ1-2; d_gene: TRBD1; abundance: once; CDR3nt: TGTGCCAGCAGCCCTGGACAGGGCCGGTACACCTTC; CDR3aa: CASSPGQGRYTF
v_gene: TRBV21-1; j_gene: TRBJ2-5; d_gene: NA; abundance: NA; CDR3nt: TGTGCCAGCAAGCCTGGTGTGAGGGAGACCCAGTACTTC; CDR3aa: CASKPGVRETQYF
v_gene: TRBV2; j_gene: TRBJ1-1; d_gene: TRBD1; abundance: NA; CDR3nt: TGTGCCAGCAGTAAAACCTTCGACAGGGTTAACACTGAAGCTTTCTTT; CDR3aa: CASSKTFDRVNTEAFF
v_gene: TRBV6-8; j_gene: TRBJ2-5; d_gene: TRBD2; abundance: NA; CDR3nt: TGTGCCAGCAGTCCGGACACCTACAGCGTACGGGGGGAGCAGTACTTC; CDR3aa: CASSPDTYSVRGEQYF
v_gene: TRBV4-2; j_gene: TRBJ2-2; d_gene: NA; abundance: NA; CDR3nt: TGTGCCAGCAGCCAAGTTGAACTCAACACCGGGGAGCTGTTTTTT; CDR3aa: CASSQVELNTGELFF
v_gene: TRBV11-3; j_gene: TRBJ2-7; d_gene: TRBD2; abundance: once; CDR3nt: TGTGCCCCCCTGGGGGGGATCCATATTTCCTACGAGCAGTACTTC; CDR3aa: CAPLGGIHISYEQYF
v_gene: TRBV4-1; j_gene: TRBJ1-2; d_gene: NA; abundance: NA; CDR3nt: TGCGCCAGCAGCCAGGAATTGAGGGGCTACACCTTC; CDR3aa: CASSQELRGYTF
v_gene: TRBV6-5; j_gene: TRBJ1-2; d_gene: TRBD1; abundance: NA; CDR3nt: TGTGCCAGCAGTTACTCAAGGACAGGGGGCTTGAGTGGCTACACCTTC; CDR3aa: CASSYSRTGGLSGYTF
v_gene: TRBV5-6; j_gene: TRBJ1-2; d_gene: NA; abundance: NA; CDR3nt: TGTGCCAGCAGCTTGGGGGCAGCTAACTATGGCTACACCTTC; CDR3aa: CASSLGAANYGYTF
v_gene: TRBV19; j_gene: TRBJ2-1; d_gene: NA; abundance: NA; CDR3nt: TGTGCCAGTAGGTCGGCCCCTGGAGGCAATGAGCAGTTCTTC; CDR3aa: CASRSAPGGNEQFF
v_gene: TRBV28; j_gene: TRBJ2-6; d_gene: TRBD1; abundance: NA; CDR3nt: TGTGCCAGCAGTGCATTAACAGGGGCAGCTGGGGCCAACGTCCTGACTTTC; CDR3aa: CASSALTGAAGANVLTF
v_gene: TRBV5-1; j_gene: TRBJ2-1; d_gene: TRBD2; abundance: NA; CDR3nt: TGCGCCAGCAGCCAGGGACTAGCGGGGATCGATGAGCAGTTCTTC; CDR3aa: CASSQGLAGIDEQFF
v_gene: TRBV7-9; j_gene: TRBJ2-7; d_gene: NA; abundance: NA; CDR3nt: TGTGCCAGCAGCTTTAGAGGGGGGCGGGGGAGTATCGCCTACGAGCAGTACTTC; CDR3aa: CASSFRGGRGSIAYEQYF
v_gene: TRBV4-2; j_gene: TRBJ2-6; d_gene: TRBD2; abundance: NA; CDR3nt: TGTGCCAGCAGCCAAGCGGGGACTATCTCTGGGGCCAACGTCCTGACTTTC; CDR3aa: CASSQAGTISGANVLTF
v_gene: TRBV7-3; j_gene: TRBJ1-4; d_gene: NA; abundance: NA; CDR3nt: TGTGCCAGCAGCTACCATGACAGAAATGAAAAACTGTTTTTT; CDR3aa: CASSYHDRNEKLFF
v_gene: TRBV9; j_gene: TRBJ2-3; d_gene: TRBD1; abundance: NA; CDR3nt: TGTGCCAGCACGGCAGGGGGCAATTGGGCAGATACGCAGTATTTT; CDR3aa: CASTAGGNWADTQYF
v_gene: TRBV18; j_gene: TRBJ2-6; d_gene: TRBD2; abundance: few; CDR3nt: TGTGCCAGCTCACTCCTAGCGGGAGGCTCTGGGGCCAACGTCCTGACTTTC; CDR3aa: CASSLLAGGSGANVLTF
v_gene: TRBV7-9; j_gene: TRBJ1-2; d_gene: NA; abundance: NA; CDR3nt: TGTGCCAGCAGCCCGCCCCTCCGGGACATATTCTATGGCTACACCTTC; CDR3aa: CASSPPLRDIFYGYTF
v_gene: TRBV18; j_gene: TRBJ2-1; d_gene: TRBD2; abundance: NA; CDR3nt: TGTGCCAGCTCACCTTTAGAGGGGACTAGCGGGAGTAGTGAGCAGTTCTTC; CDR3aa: CASSPLEGTSGSSEQFF
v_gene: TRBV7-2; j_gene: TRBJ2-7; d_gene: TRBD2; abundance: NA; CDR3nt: TGTGCCAGCAGAGCTTTCGGGTCTAGCGGGACTAGCGAGCAGTACTTC; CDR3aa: CASRAFGSSGTSEQYF
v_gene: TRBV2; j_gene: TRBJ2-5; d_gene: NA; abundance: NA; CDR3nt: TGTGCCAGCAGTATACAGGGAGTGGAAGAGACCCAGTACTTC; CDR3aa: CASSIQGVEETQYF
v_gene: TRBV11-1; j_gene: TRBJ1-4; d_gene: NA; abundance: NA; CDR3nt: TGTGCCAGCAGCTTCGGTCCACAGCGGCCCGGAAAACTGTTTTTT; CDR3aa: CASSFGPQRPGKLFF
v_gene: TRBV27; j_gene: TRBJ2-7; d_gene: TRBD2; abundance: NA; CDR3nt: TGTGCCAGCAGTCCGATTTTTTCTTTGACTAGCGGGAGGGCTGTCTGGGAGCAGTACTTC; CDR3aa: CASSPIFSLTSGRAVWEQYF
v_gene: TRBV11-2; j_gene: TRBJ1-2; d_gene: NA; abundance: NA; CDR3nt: TGTGCCAGCAGCTTAGCTCAGGGGATCGTAGGGGGTAATGGCTACACCTTC; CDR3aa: CASSLAQGIVGGNGYTF
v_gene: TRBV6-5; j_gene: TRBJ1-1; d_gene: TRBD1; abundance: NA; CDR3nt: TGTGCCACAATGCGACAGGGGGGATGGAACACTGAAGCTTTCTTT; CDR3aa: CATMRQGGWNTEAFF